What follows are 29 T cell receptor beta chains derived from one specimen sequenced in a study of shared clonotypes between healthy human individuals. The method was immunoSEQ multiplex PCR; TCRdb's version includes in-frame clones alone and lacks a portion of them. Among about 1 million clones, around 76% were seen once, and the ten largest hold around 1.5%. The sequenced sample was memory CD4+ T cells sorted from blood. Specified subset: CD45RA-negative fraction. Source of these receptors: a man aged 18 to 35 in good health.

The V gene is TRBV2, the J gene TRBJ2-1, with TRBD1 matching over 9 bases. Trimming removed 6 bases from V and 5 bases from J; junction bases left unmatched: 5. Germline lookup yields CDR1 SNHLY and CDR2 FYNNEI. This CDR3 spans 14 amino acids. DNA for the CDR3: TGTGCCAGCAGCGTGGACAGGGGAGACAATGAGCAGTTCTTC. This sequence encodes CASSVDRGDNEQFF.

On this clone: The identical CDR3 is also encoded by other nucleotide sequences in the sample. This chain connects TRBV18 to TRBJ1-1; the D is unclear. Germline CDR1 is KGHSH and CDR2 is LQKENI. The CDR3 is made up of 14 amino acids. V was clipped by 2 bases and J by 0 bases, with 7 bases between them. The DNA of the CDR3 is TGTGCCAGCTCACCAGGAGGCTTGAACACTGAAGCTTTCTTT. Its translation: CASSPGGLNTEAFF.

V is TRBV28 and J is TRBJ1-4; D uncertain. CDR1 is MDHEN and CDR2 is SYDVKM in the germline V gene. V gave up 1 base and J gave up 5 bases, with 8 bases separating them. This CDR3 comprises 14 residues. This CDR3 is CASSLSGGNEKLFF. Written as DNA, the CDR3 is TGTGCCAGCAGTTTATCTGGAGGGAATGAAAAACTGTTTTTT.

This clone was counted ten times or more. CDR3 sequence: CASRPGQGNSPLHF. DNA of the CDR3: TGTGCCAGTAGGCCGGGACAGGGTAATTCACCCCTCCACTTT. This sequence joins TRBV19 and TRBJ1-6; 9 bases align to TRBD1. The ends lost 6 bases at V and 6 bases at J; junction bases unmatched: 3. The germline CDR1 and CDR2 sequences are LNHDA and SQIVND (reference sequence). CDR3 length: 14 amino acids.

This chain links TRBV5-4 with TRBJ2-5; D gene ambiguous. The CDR3 sequence is 15 residues long. Looked up from germline, CDR1 is SGHNT and CDR2 is YYREEE (reference sequence). Deletions cut 0 bases from V and 4 bases from J, with 13 bases between. CDR3 amino acids: CASSLDLGAIETQYF. In DNA form, the CDR3 reads TGTGCCAGCAGCTTGGATCTTGGAGCCATAGAGACCCAGTACTTC.

Written as DNA, the CDR3 is TGTGCCAGCACGTGGTCGGAAGGGGGCTTTGGAAACACCATATATTTT. Translating it yields CASTWSEGGFGNTIYF. This chain connects TRBV2 to TRBJ1-3; 7 bases are shared with TRBD1. CDR3 length: 16 amino acids. Germline V gives CDR1 SNHLY, CDR2 FYNNEI. With V trimmed by 7 bases and J by 3 bases, 12 bases remained unmatched.

A note on this clone: At the DNA level, this CDR3 is encoded by other sequences in the same sample as well. This chain uses TRBV9 with TRBJ2-7; 8 bases align to TRBD1. This CDR3 region has 16 residues. Germline V gene sequence: CDR1 SGDLS, CDR2 YYNGEE. Trimming removed 4 bases from V and 1 base from J; junction bases left unmatched: 10. The CDR3 DNA sequence: TGTGCCAGCAGCCCCCGCGGGGACAGGAAATCCTACGAGCAGTACTTC. Its translation is CASSPRGDRKSYEQYF.

As for this clone: The sample has other DNA sequences that encode this CDR3 too. The chain employs TRBV5-1 and TRBJ1-1; D perhaps matches TRBD1 (5 bases). The CDR3 covers 12 residues. CDR1 is SGHRS, CDR2 YFSETQ, per germline. The V end was cut by 0 bases, the J end by 8 bases, with 8 bases between. CDR3 DNA: TGCGCCAGCAGCTTGGCCGACAGAGAAGCTTTCTTT. Translated, it gives CASSLADREAFF.

On this clone itself: Its ends do not fully match the called genes, so a read error is possible. Distinct nucleotide sequences in the sample also encode this CDR3. V usage is TRBV7-2 and J usage is TRBJ1-2, with D possibly TRBD1 on 6 matching bases. The CDR3 extends over 14 amino acids. Germline V gene lookup returns CDR1 SGHTA and CDR2 FQGNSA. The CDR3 DNA sequence: TGTGCCAGCAGCTTAGGACAGGACAACTATGGTTACACCTTC. This encodes CASSLGQDNYGYTF.

As to this clone: Since a much larger clone is just one base distant, this may be a read error. Other nucleotide sequences from this sample produce the same CDR3. J is TRBJ1-1 and V is TRBV19; D might be TRBD1 (5 bases). The germline gives CDR1 LNHDA, CDR2 SQIVND (reference sequence). The CDR3 extends over 13 amino acids. Trimming shortened V by 2 bases and J by 2 bases, and 6 bases separated the two germline ends. CDR3 region: CASSIQGNTEAFF. CDR3 in DNA: TGTGCCAGTAGTATACAGGGAAACACTGAAGCTTTCTTT.

Comment on this clone: A read error is the likely source, as a far larger clone sits one nucleotide away. The sample contains more than one DNA sequence encoding this CDR3. V is TRBV5-1 and J is TRBJ1-4; tentative D call: TRBD1 (6 bases). This CDR3 has 16 amino acids. Germline-derived CDR1 and CDR2 are SGHRS and YFSETQ. Trimming cost V 1 base and J 0 bases, with 10 bases left between them. The CDR3, as DNA: TGCGCCAGCAGCTTGACAGGGACGGCAACTAATGAAAAACTGTTTTTT. It encodes CASSLTGTATNEKLFF.

This rearrangement joins TRBV18 to TRBJ2-7; D may be TRBD2 (5 bases). This CDR3 is built from 15 residues. In germline, CDR1 is KGHSH, CDR2 LQKENI. Trimming cost V 3 bases and J 2 bases, with 14 bases left between them. The CDR3 protein is CASSPKVGVPYEQYF. As DNA, the CDR3 is TGTGCCAGCTCACCGAAGGTCGGGGTTCCCTACGAGCAGTACTTC.

A single count supports this clone. This chain links TRBV7-9 with TRBJ2-2; D is undetermined. CDR3 length equals 15 residues. Germline assignment: CDR1 SEHNR and CDR2 FQNEAQ (reference sequence). With 4 bases removed from V and 1 base from J, the gap between germline ends came to 10 bases. The CDR3 DNA follows: TGTGCCAGCAGCTCTATAAACAGGAACACCGGGGAGCTGTTTTTT. This gives the protein CASSSINRNTGELFF.

The rearrangement joins TRBV6-6 to TRBJ1-5; D is uncertain. The V end was cut by 7 bases, the J end by 3 bases, with 16 bases between. Per the germline V gene, CDR1 is MNHNY and CDR2 is SVGAGI (reference sequence). The CDR3 has 15 residues. The CDR3 DNA is TGTGCCAGCACCACCTGGCCCGGTGACAATCAGCCCCAGCATTTT. Its translation: CASTTWPGDNQPQHF.

V is TRBV30 and J is TRBJ2-7; TRBD1 matches at 8 bases. The CDR3 spans 17 residues. Germline CDR1 and CDR2: GTSNPN and SVGIG (reference sequence). The V segment lost 3 bases and the J segment 2 bases; nucleotides outside the gene matches: 15. CDR3 sequence reads: CAWSQFRDRLATYEQYF. The CDR3 DNA follows: TGTGCCTGGAGCCAATTCAGGGACAGGCTAGCGACCTACGAGCAGTACTTC. Variable domain in full (rest from reference TRBV30 and TRBJ2-7): SQTIHQWPATLVQPVGSPLSLECTVEGTSNPNLYWYRQAAGRGLQLLFYSVGIGQISSEVPQNLSASRPQDRQFILSSKKLLLSDSGFYLCAWSQFRDRLATYEQYFGPGTRLTVT.

The rearrangement links TRBV4-3 to TRBJ1-4; 7 bases map to TRBD1. Germline lookup yields CDR1 LGHNA and CDR2 YSLEER. This CDR3 is 17 amino acids long. Trimming removed 3 bases from V and 4 bases from J; junction bases left unmatched: 11. CDR3 sequence (DNA): TGCGCCAGCAGCCAGGAGACGACAGGGTATGGTAATGAAAAACTGTTTTTT. This codes for CASSQETTGYGNEKLFF.

V is TRBV7-8 and J is TRBJ2-5; D might be TRBD2 (5 bases). The ends were cut back, 5 bases at V and 1 base at J, with 17 bases in the middle. The CDR3 is 16 residues long. Germline CDR1 reads SGHVS; CDR2 reads FQNEAQ. The CDR3 nucleotides are TGTGCCAGCAGCCTCCAGAGGGCACGGGTCCAAGAGACCCAGTACTTC. It specifies CASSLQRARVQETQYF.

This chain uses TRBV7-9 with TRBJ1-2; D unresolved. Trimming took off 5 bases at V and 9 bases at J, with 13 bases between the two ends. Germline lookup yields CDR1 SEHNR and CDR2 FQNEAQ (reference sequence). The CDR3 is made up of 12 amino acids. This CDR3 is CASSQAGVSYTF. The CDR3 DNA is TGTGCCAGCAGCCAAGCAGGAGTGAGCTACACCTTC.

This chain uses TRBV5-1 with TRBJ2-1; 8 nucleotides match TRBD2. Germline V gene data show CDR1 as SGHRS and CDR2 as YFSETQ. This CDR3 is 15 amino acids long. The V segment lost 4 bases and the J segment 5 bases; nucleotides outside the gene matches: 8. The CDR3 DNA sequence: TGCGCCAGCAGCCCAACGGGGCGGGGGGACAATGAGCAGTTCTTC. It encodes CASSPTGRGDNEQFF.

V and J are TRBV30 and TRBJ1-6, with D perhaps TRBD1 (6 bases). Per the germline V gene, CDR1 is GTSNPN and CDR2 is SVGIG (reference sequence). V was trimmed by 3 bases and J by 7 bases, leaving 10 bases between them. CDR3 size: 13 residues. CDR3 coding DNA: TGTGCCTGGAGGGGGGGGGCCAATTCACCCCTCCACTTT. It yields the protein CAWRGGANSPLHF.

About this clone itself: Other DNA sequences in the same sample also yield this CDR3. The J gene is TRBJ2-2, the V gene TRBV11-2, with unresolved D. There are 14 residues in the CDR3. The V gene lost 5 bases and the J gene lost 1 base, with 8 bases spanning the gap. Per germline, CDR1 SGHAT and CDR2 FQNNGV. The CDR3 nucleotides read TGTGCCAGCAGCGTCGACTTGAACACCGGGGAGCTGTTTTTT. This codes for CASSVDLNTGELFF.

Concerning this clone: Its ends do not fully match the called genes, so a read error is possible. The V and J genes are TRBV7-7 and TRBJ2-2, with TRBD2 matching over 15 bases. The germline CDR1 and CDR2 sequences are SSHAT and FNYEAQ (reference sequence). The CDR3 covers 20 residues. The CDR3 coding sequence is TGTGCTAGCAGCTCTCTACCCGGACTAGCGGGGGGGCGCGGCACCGGGGAGCTGTTTTTT. Its protein is CASSSLPGLAGGRGTGELFF.

The chain combines TRBV7-2 with TRBJ2-3; no definite D call. The CDR3 is made up of 14 amino acids. Germline V gives CDR1 SGHTA, CDR2 FQGNSA. V was cut by 1 base and J by 2 bases, with 7 bases left in between. CDR3 loop: CASSLELLTDTQYF. The CDR3 nucleotides read TGTGCCAGCAGCTTAGAACTTCTCACAGATACGCAGTATTTT. Using reference TRBV7-2 and TRBJ2-3 for the parts outside the CDR3, the full variable domain is GAGVSQSPSNKVTEKGKDVELRCDPISGHTALYWYRQSLGQGLEFLIYFQGNSAPDKSGLPSDRFSAERTGGSVSTLTIQRTQQEDSAVYLCASSLELLTDTQYFGPGTRLTVL.

A single count supports this clone. CDR3 in DNA: TGTGCCAGCAATCTACAGGGTCCAGCGTTCTTC. It is translated as CASNLQGPAFF. This chain connects TRBV2 to TRBJ2-1, with D perhaps TRBD1 (6 bases). Germline V CDR1 and CDR2: SNHLY, FYNNEI. Trimming removed 7 bases at V and 15 bases at J, with 16 bases between. The CDR3 runs to 11 residues.

J is TRBJ2-6 and V is TRBV9; D unresolved. V lost 0 bases and J 2 bases, leaving 9 bases between the germline ends. The CDR3 runs to 16 residues. Germline V lookup: CDR1 SGDLS, CDR2 YYNGEE. CDR3 residues: CASSVAGAAGANVLTF. CDR3 sequence (DNA): TGTGCCAGCAGCGTAGCGGGCGCAGCTGGGGCCAACGTCCTGACTTTC.

The chain couples TRBV7-2 to TRBJ1-1; tentatively, D is TRBD1 (5 bases). Trimming pared 4 bases from V and 1 base from J, leaving 10 bases between. From germline, CDR1 is SGHTA and CDR2 FQGNSA. The CDR3 has 14 amino acids. CDR3 bases: TGTGCCAGCAGCTACAGGTCCCAGAACACTGAAGCTTTCTTT. It yields the protein CASSYRSQNTEAFF.

This clone has only one observation. V usage is TRBV6-1 and J usage is TRBJ2-1; TRBD1 matches at 7 bases. The CDR3 has 15 residues. The germline V gene encodes CDR1 MNHNS and CDR2 SASEGT. With V trimmed by 2 bases and J by 8 bases, 9 bases remained unmatched. The DNA of the CDR3 is TGTGCCAGCAGTGAACCACACAGGGGAGTCTATGAGCAGTTCTTC. It codes for CASSEPHRGVYEQFF.

This chain connects TRBV2 to TRBJ1-6; 7 positions agree with TRBD1. Germline CDR1 SNHLY, CDR2 FYNNEI. This CDR3 is 17 amino acids long. V was pared by 4 bases and J by 8 bases, with 14 bases of the junction left unmatched. The CDR3 DNA follows: TGTGCCAGCAGTGGATGGGGCAGGGGGGGCGGAGATTCACCCCTCCACTTT. Protein: CASSGWGRGGGDSPLHF.

Ten or more counts support this clone. The rearrangement joins TRBV15 to TRBJ1-6; D is unresolved. V was clipped by 0 bases and J by 5 bases, with 8 bases between them. The germline V gene has CDR1 LNHNV and CDR2 YYDKDF (reference sequence). The CDR3 spans 15 residues. The CDR3: CATSRDGPHNSPLHF. The CDR3 bases are TGTGCCACCAGCAGAGACGGGCCTCATAATTCACCCCTCCACTTT. Based on the CDR3 plus reference TRBV15 and TRBJ1-6, the full variable domain is DAMVIQNPRYQVTQFGKPVTLSCSQTLNHNVMYWYQQKSSQAPKLLFHYYDKDFNNEADTPDNFQSRRPNTSFCFLDIRSPGLGDTAMYLCATSRDGPHNSPLHFGNGTRLTVT.